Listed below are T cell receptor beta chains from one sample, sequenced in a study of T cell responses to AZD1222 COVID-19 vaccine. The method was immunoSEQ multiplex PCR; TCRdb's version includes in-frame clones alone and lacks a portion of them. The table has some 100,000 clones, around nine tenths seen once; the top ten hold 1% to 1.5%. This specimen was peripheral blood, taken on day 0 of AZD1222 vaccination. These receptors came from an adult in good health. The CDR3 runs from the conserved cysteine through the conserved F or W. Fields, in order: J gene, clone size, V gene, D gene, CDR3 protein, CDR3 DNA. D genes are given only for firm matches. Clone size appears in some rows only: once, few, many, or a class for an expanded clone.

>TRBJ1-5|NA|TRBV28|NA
CASRDPGLTGNQPQHF
TGTGCCAGCCGGGATCCAGGTCTGACAGGCAATCAGCCCCAGCATTTT
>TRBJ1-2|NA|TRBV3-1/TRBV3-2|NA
CASSPGGTYPTLYGYTF
TGTGCCAGCAGCCCTGGCGGGACGTACCCTACCCTTTACGGCTACACCTTC
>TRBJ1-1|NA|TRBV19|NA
CASSIRGANTEAFF
TGTGCCAGTAGTATACGGGGGGCTAACACTGAAGCTTTCTTT
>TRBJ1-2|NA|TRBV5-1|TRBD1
CASSFLSGGANYGYTF
TGCGCCAGCAGCTTCCTATCAGGGGGCGCGAACTATGGCTACACCTTC
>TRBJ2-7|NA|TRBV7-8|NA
CASSRLQGEQYF
TGTGCCAGCAGCCGTCTCCAGGGCGAGCAGTACTTC
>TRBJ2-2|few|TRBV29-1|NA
CSVTANTGELFF
TGCAGCGTGACAGCGAACACCGGGGAGCTGTTTTTT
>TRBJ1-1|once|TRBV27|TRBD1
CASSSRQGGTEAFF
TGTGCCAGCAGTTCAAGACAGGGGGGCACTGAAGCTTTCTTT
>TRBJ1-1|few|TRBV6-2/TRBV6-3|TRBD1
CASSYLTGGDPEAFF
TGTGCCAGCAGTTACTTGACAGGGGGCGACCCTGAAGCTTTCTTT
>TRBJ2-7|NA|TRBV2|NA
CASSSGMGDEQYF
TGTGCCAGCAGCTCAGGTATGGGGGACGAGCAGTACTTC
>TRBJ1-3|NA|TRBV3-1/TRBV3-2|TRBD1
CASSQGTGGNTIYF
TGTGCCAGCAGCCAAGGGACAGGGGGAAACACCATATATTTT
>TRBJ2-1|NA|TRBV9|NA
CASSVYASSYNEQFF
TGTGCCAGCAGCGTTTACGCGAGCTCCTACAATGAGCAGTTCTTC
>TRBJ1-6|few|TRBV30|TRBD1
CAWSARDSSSPLHF
TGTGCCTGGAGTGCTAGGGACAGCAGCTCACCCCTCCACTTT
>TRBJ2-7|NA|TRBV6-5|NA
CASSYSGEQYF
TGTGCCAGCAGTTACTCGGGGGAGCAGTACTTC
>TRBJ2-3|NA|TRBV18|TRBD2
CASSPTLAGGPDTQYF
TGTGCCAGCTCACCGACACTAGCGGGGGGCCCAGATACGCAGTATTTT
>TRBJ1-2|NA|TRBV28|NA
CASSRPNYGYTF
TGTGCCAGCAGTAGGCCTAACTATGGCTACACCTTC
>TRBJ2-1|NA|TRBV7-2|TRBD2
CASSLTGGRSYNEQFF
TGTGCCAGCAGCTTAACGGGGGGGAGATCCTACAATGAGCAGTTCTTC
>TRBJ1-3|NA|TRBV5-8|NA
CASSLAAGYRSGNTIYF
TGTGCCAGCAGCTTGGCGGCGGGTTACAGGTCTGGAAACACCATATATTTT
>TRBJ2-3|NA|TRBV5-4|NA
CASSLQGADTQYF
TGTGCCAGCAGCTTACAGGGAGCAGATACGCAGTATTTT
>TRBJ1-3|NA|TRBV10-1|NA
CASSEQTGNTIYF
TGCGCCAGCAGTGAGCAGACTGGAAACACCATATATTTT
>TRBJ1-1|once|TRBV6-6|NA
CASSQASGGWDAFF
TGTGCCAGCAGCCAAGCCTCTGGGGGCTGGGATGCTTTCTTT
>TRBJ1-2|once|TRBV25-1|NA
CASSESISGSNYGYTF
TGTGCCAGCAGTGAAAGCATCAGCGGATCTAACTATGGCTACACCTTC
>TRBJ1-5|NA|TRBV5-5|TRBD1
CASSLGTARNNQPQHF
TGTGCCAGCAGCTTAGGGACAGCAAGAAACAATCAGCCCCAGCATTTT
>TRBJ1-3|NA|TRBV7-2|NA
CASSLAYAEGNTIYF
TGTGCCAGCAGCTTAGCATATGCGGAAGGAAACACCATATATTTT
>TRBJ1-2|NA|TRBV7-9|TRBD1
CASSLAEDRSHYGYTF
TGTGCCAGCAGCTTAGCTGAGGACAGGTCACACTATGGCTACACCTTC
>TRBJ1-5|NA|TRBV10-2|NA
CASSENLNQPQHF
TGCGCCAGCAGTGAGAATCTCAATCAGCCCCAGCATTTT
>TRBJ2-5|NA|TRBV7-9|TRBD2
CASSAGLAGGQETQYF
TGTGCCAGCAGCGCGGGACTAGCGGGGGGGCAAGAGACCCAGTACTTC
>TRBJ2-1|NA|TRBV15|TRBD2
CATRAGEPYNEQFF
TGTGCCACCAGGGCGGGGGAACCCTACAATGAGCAGTTCTTC
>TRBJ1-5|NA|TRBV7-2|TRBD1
CASSLQGTGNQPQHF
TGTGCCAGCAGCTTACAAGGGACAGGGAATCAGCCCCAGCATTTT
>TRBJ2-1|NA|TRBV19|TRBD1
CASSSRQGFVYNEQFF
TGTGCCAGTAGTAGCCGACAGGGCTTCGTCTACAATGAGCAGTTCTTC
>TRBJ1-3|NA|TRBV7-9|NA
CASSPQGYGNTIYF
TGTGCCAGCAGTCCACAGGGTTACGGAAACACCATATATTTT
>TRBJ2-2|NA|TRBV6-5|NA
CASSVGADTGELFF
TGTGCCAGCAGCGTCGGGGCGGACACCGGGGAGCTGTTTTTT
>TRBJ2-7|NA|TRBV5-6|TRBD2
CASSSGAYEQYF
TGTGCCAGCAGTAGCGGGGCCTACGAGCAGTACTTC
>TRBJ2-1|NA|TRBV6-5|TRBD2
CASREAGEVGNEQFF
TGTGCCAGCAGGGAGGCGGGGGAAGTGGGCAATGAGCAGTTCTTC
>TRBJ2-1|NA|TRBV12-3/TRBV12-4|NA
CASSPLAGEQFF
TGTGCCAGCAGTCCCCTTGCGGGAGAGCAGTTCTTC
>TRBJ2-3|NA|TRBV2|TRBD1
CASSADRGLDTQYF
TGTGCCAGCAGTGCAGACAGGGGTTTGGATACGCAGTATTTT
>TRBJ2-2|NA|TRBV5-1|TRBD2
CASSARSGKNTGELFF
TGCGCCAGCAGCGCCCGGAGCGGGAAAAACACCGGGGAGCTGTTTTTT
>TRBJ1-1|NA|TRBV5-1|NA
CASSLVDGGGEAFF
TGCGCCAGCAGCTTGGTTGATGGTGGGGGTGAAGCTTTCTTT
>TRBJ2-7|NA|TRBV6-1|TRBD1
CASTGTEVYEQYF
TGTGCCAGCACCGGGACAGAAGTTTACGAGCAGTACTTC
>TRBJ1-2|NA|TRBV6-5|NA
CASSYQGPNYGYTF
TGTGCCAGCAGTTACCAGGGGCCTAACTATGGCTACACCTTC
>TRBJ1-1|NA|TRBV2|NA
CASSENPGSRLTEAFF
TGTGCCAGCAGTGAAAATCCGGGGTCCCGCCTCACTGAAGCTTTCTTT
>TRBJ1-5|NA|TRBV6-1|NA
CASSDLGNRVHSNQPQHF
TGTGCCAGCAGTGATTTAGGGAACAGGGTCCATAGCAATCAGCCCCAGCATTTT
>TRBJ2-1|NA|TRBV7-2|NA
CASSLRQGSEQFF
TGTGCCAGCAGCTTAAGGCAGGGGAGTGAGCAGTTCTTC
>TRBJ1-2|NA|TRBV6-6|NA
CASSSGHSVYGYTF
TGTGCCAGCAGTTCCGGGCATTCTGTGTATGGCTACACCTTC
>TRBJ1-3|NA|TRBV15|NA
CATSRDHTGNTIYF
TGTGCCACCAGCAGGGACCATACAGGAAACACCATATATTTT
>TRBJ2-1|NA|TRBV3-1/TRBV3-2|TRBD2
CASSHKPPSGGSYNEQFF
TGTGCCAGCAGCCATAAGCCGCCCTCCGGGGGGTCCTACAATGAGCAGTTCTTC
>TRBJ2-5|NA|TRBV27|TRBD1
CASSPDYRGSWETQYF
TGTGCCAGCAGTCCCGACTACAGGGGCTCGTGGGAGACCCAGTACTTC
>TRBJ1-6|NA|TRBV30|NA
CAWSGPGLSYNSPLHF
TGTGCCTGGAGTGGGCCGGGCCTATCCTATAATTCACCCCTCCACTTT
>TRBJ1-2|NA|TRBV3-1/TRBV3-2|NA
CASSLGTAGYTF
TGTGCCAGCAGCCTAGGGACGGCTGGCTACACCTTC
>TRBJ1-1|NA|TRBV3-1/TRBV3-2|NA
CASSQDSGFHTEAFF
TGTGCCAGCAGCCAAGATTCCGGCTTCCACACTGAAGCTTTCTTT
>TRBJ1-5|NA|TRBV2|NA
CASSELQVYSNQPQHF
TGTGCCAGCAGTGAATTACAGGTGTATAGCAATCAGCCCCAGCATTTT
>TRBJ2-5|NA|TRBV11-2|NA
CASSLFRQETQYF
TGTGCCAGCAGCTTATTTCGCCAAGAGACCCAGTACTTC
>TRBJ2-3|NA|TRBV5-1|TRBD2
CASSLVSGVADTQYF
TGCGCCAGCAGCTTGGTTAGCGGGGTTGCAGATACGCAGTATTTT
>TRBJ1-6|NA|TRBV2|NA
CASSDSGRTNSPLHF
TGTGCCAGCAGTGACAGTGGCAGGACTAATTCACCCCTCCACTTT